This T cell receptor beta chain stems from a study of metastatic and nonmetastatic thyroid tumors. Study summary: Where malignant and benign thyroid patients were concerned, repertoires were compared across blood and tumor or nodule tissue.

Treatment of any kind had been given to no patient before thyroid surgery. J was trimmed by 7 bases and V by 0 bases; bases with no gene match: 11. CDR3 size: 19 residues. CDR1 LGHNA and CDR2 YNFKEQ come from the germline V gene. In the authors' workflow: The study's classifier, a distant-metastasis tool for papillary thyroid cancer, was built using CDR3 differences across clinicopathological groups. MiXCR re-clonotyped the PCR reads for TCRdb. It is TCRdb's table, rather than the study itself, that gives the V and J calls and clone size. The table lists more than 4,500 clones, 20% to 25% of them singletons, with roughly 15% in the top ten. This clone was found once.

The sequence derives from a female donor with papillary thyroid cancer or a benign thyroid nodule (not recorded which). Some clones in this sample may be carry-over from other donors' samples. This chain uses TRBV4-2 with TRBJ2-2; TRBD2 matches 13 bases. The sample consisted of adjacent normal tissue. CDR3 sequence (DNA): TGTGCCAGCAGCCAAGACGTTCAGACTAGCGGGAGGCAAGGCGGGGAGCTGTTTTTT. This translates into CASSQDVQTSGRQGGELFF.